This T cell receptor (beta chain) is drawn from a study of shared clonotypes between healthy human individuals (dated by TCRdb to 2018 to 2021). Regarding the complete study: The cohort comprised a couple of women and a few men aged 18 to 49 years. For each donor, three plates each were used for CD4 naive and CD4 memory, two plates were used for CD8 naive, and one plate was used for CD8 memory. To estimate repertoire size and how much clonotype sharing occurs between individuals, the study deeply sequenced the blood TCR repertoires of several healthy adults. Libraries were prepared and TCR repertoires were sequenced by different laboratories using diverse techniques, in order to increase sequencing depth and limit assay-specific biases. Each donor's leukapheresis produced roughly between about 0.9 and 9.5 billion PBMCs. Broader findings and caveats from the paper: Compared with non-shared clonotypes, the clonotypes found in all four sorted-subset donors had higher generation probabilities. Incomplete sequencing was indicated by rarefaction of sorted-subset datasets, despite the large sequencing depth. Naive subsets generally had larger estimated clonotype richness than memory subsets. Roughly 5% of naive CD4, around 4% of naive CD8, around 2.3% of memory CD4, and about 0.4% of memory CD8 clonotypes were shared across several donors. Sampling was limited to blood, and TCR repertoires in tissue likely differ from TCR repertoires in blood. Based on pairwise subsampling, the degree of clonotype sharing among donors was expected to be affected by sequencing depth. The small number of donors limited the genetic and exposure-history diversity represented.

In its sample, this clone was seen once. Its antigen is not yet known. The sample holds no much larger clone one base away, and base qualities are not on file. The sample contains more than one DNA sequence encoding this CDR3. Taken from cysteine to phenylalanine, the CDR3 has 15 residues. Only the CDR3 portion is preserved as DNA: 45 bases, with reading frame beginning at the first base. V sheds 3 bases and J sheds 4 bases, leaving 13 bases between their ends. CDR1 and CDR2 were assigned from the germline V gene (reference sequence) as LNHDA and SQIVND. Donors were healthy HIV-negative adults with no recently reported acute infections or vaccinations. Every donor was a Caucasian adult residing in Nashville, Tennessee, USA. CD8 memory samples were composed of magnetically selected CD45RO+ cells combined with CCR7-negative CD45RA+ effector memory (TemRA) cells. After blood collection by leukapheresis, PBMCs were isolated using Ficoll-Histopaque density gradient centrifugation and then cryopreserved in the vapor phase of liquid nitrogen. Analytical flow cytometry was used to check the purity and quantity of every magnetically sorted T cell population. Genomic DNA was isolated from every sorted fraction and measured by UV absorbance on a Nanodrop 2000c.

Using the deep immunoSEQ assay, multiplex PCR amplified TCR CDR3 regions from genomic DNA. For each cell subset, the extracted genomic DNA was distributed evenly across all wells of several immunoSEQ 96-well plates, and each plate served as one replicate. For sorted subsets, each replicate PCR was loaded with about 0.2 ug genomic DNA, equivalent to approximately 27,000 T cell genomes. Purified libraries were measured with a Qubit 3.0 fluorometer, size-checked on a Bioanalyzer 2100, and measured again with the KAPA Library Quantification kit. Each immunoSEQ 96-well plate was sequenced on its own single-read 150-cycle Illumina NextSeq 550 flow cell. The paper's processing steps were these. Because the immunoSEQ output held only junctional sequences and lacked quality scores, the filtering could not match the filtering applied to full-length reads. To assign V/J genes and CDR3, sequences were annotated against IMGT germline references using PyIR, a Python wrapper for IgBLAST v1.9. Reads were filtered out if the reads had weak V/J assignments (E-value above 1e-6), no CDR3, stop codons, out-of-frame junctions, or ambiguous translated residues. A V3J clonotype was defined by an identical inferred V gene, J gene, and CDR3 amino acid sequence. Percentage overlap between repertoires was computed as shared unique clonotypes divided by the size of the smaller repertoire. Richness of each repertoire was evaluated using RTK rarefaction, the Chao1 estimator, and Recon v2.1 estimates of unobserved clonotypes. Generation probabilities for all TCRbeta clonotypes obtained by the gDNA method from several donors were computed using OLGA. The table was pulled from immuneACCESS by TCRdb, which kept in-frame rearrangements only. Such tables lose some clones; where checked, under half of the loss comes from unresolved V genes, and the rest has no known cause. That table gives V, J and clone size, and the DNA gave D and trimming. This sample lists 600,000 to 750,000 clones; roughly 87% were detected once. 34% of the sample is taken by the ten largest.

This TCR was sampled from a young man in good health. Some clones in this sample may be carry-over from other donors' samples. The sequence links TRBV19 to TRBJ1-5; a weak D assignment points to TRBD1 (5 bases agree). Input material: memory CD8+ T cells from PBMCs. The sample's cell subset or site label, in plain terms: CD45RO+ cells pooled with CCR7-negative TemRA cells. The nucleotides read TGTGCCAGTAGTATTAGTGGGGGAGGGAATCAGCCCCAGCATTTT. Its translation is CASSISGGGNQPQHF. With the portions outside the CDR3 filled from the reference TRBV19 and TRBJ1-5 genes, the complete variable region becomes DGGITQSPKYLFRKEGQNVTLSCEQNLNHDAMYWYRQDPGQGLRLIYYSQIVNDFQKGDIAEGYSVSREKKESFPLTVTSAQKNPTAFYLCASSISGGGNQPQHFGDGTRLSIL.